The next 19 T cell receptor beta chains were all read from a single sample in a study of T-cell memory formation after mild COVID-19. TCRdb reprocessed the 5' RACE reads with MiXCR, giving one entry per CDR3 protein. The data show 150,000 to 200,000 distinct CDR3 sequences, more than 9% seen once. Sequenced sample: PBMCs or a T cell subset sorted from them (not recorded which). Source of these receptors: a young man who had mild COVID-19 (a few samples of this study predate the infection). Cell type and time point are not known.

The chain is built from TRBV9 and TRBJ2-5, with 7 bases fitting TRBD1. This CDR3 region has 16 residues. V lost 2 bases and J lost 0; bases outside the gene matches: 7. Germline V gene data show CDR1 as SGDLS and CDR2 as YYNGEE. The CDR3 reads CASSVTGQKYQETQYF. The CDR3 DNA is TGTGCCAGCAGCGTCACGGGACAGAAGTACCAAGAGACCCAGTACTTC.

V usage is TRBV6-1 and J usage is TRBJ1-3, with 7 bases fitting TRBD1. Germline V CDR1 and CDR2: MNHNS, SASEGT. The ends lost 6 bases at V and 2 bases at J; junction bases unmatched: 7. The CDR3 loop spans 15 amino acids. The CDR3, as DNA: TGTGCCAGCAGCTTAGACGGGACAGCTGGAAACACCATATATTTT. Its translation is CASSLDGTAGNTIYF.

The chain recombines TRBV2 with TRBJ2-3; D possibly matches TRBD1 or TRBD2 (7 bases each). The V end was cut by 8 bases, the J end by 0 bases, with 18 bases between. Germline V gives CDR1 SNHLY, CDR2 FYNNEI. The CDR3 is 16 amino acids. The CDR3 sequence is CASGQGGTLSTDTQYF. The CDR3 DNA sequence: TGTGCCAGCGGTCAGGGGGGGACGTTAAGCACAGATACGCAGTATTTT.

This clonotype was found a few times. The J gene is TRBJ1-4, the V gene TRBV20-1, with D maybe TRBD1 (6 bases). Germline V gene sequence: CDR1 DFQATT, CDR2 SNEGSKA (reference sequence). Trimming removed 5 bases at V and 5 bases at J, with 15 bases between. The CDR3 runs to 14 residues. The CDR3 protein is CSAGQMYANEKLFF. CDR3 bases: TGCAGTGCTGGACAGATGTATGCGAATGAAAAACTGTTTTTT.

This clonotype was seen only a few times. In nucleotides, the CDR3 is TGTGCCAGCTCACCAGGGAGATATGGCTACACCTTC. Amino acids: CASSPGRYGYTF. The V call is TRBV18, the J call TRBJ1-2; D gene uncertain. CDR1 and CDR2 (germline): KGHSH, LQKENI. Trimming removed 2 bases from V and 5 bases from J, with 6 bases in between. This CDR3 is built from 12 residues.

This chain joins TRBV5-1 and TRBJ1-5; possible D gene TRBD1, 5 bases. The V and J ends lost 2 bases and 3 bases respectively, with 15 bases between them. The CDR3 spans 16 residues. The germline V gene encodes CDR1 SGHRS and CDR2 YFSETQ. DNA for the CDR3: TGCGCCAGCAGCTTCGATCCGGGACCGAACAATCAGCCCCAGCATTTT. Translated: CASSFDPGPNNQPQHF.

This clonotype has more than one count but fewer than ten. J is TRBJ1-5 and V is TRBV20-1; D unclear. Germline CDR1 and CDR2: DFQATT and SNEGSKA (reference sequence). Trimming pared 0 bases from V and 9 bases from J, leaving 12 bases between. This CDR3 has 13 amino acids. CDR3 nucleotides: TGCAGTGCTAGAGATTATTATTTGGGGCCCCAGCATTTT. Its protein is CSARDYYLGPQHF.

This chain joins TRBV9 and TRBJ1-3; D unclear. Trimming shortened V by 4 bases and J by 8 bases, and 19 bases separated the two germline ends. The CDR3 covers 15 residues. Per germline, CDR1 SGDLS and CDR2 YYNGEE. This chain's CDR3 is CASSPPAGNVDTIYF. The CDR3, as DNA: TGTGCCAGCAGCCCCCCGGCGGGGAACGTGGACACCATATATTTT.

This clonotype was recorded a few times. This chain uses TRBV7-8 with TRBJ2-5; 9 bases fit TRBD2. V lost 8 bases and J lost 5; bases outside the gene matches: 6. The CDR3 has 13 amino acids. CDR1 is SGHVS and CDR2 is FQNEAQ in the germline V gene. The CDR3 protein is CASGRGGGETQYF. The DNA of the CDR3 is TGTGCCAGCGGACGCGGGGGGGGGGAGACCCAGTACTTC.

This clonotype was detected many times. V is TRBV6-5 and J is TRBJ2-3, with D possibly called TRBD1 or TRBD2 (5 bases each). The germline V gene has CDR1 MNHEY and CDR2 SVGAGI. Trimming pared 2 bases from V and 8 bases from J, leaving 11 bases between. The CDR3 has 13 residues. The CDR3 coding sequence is TGTGCCAGCAGTTACGGGACGTCTGGTACGCAGTATTTT. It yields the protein CASSYGTSGTQYF.

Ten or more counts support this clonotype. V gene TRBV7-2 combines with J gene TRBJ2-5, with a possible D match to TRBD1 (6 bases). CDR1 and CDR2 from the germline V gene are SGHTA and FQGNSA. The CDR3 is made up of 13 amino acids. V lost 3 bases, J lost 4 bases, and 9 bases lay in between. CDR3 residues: CASSFQGRETQYF. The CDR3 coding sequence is TGTGCCAGCAGCTTTCAGGGGAGAGAGACCCAGTACTTC. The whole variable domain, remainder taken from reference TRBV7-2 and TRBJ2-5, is GAGVSQSPSNKVTEKGKDVELRCDPISGHTALYWYRQSLGQGLEFLIYFQGNSAPDKSGLPSDRFSAERTGGSVSTLTIQRTQQEDSAVYLCASSFQGRETQYFGPGTRLLVL.

CDR3 sequence: CATAGTGDQPQHF. The CDR3 DNA reads as TGTGCCACCGCCGGGACAGGGGATCAGCCCCAGCATTTT. The chain has TRBV19 and TRBJ1-5; 10 nucleotides match TRBD1. Germline V gives CDR1 LNHDA, CDR2 SQIVND (reference sequence). CDR3 length: 13 amino acids. The ends lost 10 bases at V and 5 bases at J; junction bases unmatched: 5.

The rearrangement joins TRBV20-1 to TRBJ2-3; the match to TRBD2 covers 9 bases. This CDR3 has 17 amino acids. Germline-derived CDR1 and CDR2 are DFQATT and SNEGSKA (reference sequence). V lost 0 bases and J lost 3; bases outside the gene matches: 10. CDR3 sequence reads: CSARDPLRGGRTDTQYF. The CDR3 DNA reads TGCAGTGCTAGAGATCCATTGCGGGGGGGCCGGACAGATACGCAGTATTTT.

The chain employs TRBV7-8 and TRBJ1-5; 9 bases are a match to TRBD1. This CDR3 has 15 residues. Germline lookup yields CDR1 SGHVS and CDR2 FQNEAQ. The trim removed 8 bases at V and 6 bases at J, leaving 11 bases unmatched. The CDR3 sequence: CASLRSYRGPQPQHF. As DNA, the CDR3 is TGTGCCAGCCTCCGATCGTACAGGGGGCCTCAGCCCCAGCATTTT.

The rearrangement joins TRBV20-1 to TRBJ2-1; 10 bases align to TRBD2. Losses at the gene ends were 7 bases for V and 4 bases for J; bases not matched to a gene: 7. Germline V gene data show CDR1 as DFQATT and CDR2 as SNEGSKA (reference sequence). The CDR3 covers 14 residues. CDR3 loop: CSVTGTSDYNEQFF. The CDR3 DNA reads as TGCAGTGTTACCGGGACTAGCGATTACAATGAGCAGTTCTTC.

The CDR3 sequence is CASSYSSIPETQYF. CDR3 DNA sequence: TGTGCCAGCAGTTACTCGAGCATTCCGGAGACCCAGTACTTC. This chain connects TRBV6-6 to TRBJ2-5; no definite D call. The length of the CDR3 is 14 residues. With 0 bases removed from V and 5 bases from J, the gap between germline ends came to 10 bases. Germline lookup yields CDR1 MNHNY and CDR2 SVGAGI (reference sequence).

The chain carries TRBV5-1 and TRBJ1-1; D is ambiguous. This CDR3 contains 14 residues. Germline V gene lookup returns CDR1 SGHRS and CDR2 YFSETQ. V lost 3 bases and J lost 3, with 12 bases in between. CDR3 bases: TGCGCCAGCAGCTCGAGAGGACGGGACACTGAAGCTTTCTTT. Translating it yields CASSSRGRDTEAFF.

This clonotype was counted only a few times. In DNA form, the CDR3 reads TGTGCCAGCAGCCGGGACCCTATTAGCTTTGGAATCGAGCAGTACTTC. It encodes CASSRDPISFGIEQYF. The chain employs TRBV7-2 and TRBJ2-7; D is perhaps TRBD1 or TRBD2 (5 bases each). CDR1 is SGHTA, CDR2 FQGNSA, per germline. Trimming stripped 5 bases from V and 6 bases from J, with 23 bases between. CDR3 length: 16 amino acids.

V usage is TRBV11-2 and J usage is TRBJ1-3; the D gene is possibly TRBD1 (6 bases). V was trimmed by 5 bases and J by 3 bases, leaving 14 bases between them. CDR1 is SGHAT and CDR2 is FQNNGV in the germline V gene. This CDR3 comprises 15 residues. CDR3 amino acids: CASSKGQPGGNTIYF. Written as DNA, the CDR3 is TGTGCCAGCAGCAAAGGACAGCCGGGTGGAAACACCATATATTTT.